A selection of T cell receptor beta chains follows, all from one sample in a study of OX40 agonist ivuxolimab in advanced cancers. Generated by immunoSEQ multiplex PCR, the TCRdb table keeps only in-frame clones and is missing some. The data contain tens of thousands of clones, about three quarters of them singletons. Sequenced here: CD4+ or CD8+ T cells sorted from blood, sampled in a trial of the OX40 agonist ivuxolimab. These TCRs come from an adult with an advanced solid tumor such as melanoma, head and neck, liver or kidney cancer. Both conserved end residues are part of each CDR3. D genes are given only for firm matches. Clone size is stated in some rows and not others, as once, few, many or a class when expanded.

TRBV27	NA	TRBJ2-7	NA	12	CASMTGSYEQYF	TGTGCCAGCATGACGGGATCCTACGAGCAGTACTTC
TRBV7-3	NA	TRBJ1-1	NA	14	CASSPTGGPGGAFF	TGTGCCAGCAGCCCAACCGGGGGGCCTGGCGGAGCTTTCTTT
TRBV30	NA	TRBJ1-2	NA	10	CAWRSGAYTF	TGTGCCTGGAGGTCGGGGGCCTACACCTTC
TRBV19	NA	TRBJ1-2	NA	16	CASSIALGPAGYGYTF	TGTGCCAGTAGTATCGCACTAGGGCCCGCTGGCTATGGCTACACCTTC
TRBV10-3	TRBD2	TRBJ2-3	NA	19	CAISTRPGLAGGDTDTQYF	TGTGCCATCAGTACCCGCCCGGGACTAGCCGGTGGAGACACAGATACGCAGTATTTT
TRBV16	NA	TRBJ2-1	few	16	CASSQSTGNTPNEQFF	TGTGCCAGCAGCCAATCCACCGGAAACACACCAAATGAGCAGTTCTTC
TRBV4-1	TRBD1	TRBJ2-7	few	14	CASSPTGNSYEQYF	TGCGCCAGCAGCCCGACAGGGAACTCCTACGAGCAGTACTTC
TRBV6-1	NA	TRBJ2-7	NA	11	CASSPRREQYF	TGTGCCAGCAGCCCGAGGCGGGAGCAGTACTTC
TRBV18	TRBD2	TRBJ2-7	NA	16	CASSPDASGERYEQYF	TGTGCCAGCTCACCCGACGCGAGCGGGGAACGGTACGAGCAGTACTTC
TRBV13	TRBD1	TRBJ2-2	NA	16	CASSLLGQGGTGELFF	TGTGCCAGCAGCTTATTGGGACAGGGGGGCACCGGGGAGCTGTTTTTT
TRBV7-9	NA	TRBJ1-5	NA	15	CASSLGGLSNQPQHF	TGTGCCAGCAGCTTAGGAGGGTTAAGCAATCAGCCCCAGCATTTT
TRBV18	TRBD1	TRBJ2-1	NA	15	CASSPGQGAYNEQFF	TGTGCCAGCTCACCTGGACAGGGGGCCTACAATGAGCAGTTCTTC
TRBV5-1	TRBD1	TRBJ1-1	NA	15	CASSERQGFGTEAFF	TGCGCCAGCAGCGAACGACAGGGATTTGGCACTGAAGCTTTCTTT
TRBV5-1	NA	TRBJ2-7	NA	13	CASSLWTEYEQYF	TGCGCCAGCAGCTTATGGACGGAGTACGAGCAGTACTTC
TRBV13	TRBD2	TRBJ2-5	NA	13	CASSWGGGETQYF	TGTGCCAGCAGCTGGGGGGGTGGAGAGACCCAGTACTTC
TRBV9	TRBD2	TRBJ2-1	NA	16	CASSLGLAGVYNEQFF	TGTGCCAGCAGCCTGGGACTAGCGGGGGTCTACAATGAGCAGTTCTTC
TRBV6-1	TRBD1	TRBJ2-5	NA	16	CASSEVIQGARETQYF	TGTGCCAGCAGTGAAGTGATACAGGGGGCGCGGGAGACCCAGTACTTC
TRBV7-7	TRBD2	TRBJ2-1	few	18	CASSLGDSGLAGYNEQFF	TGTGCCAGCAGCTTAGGAGATTCGGGGCTAGCGGGCTACAATGAGCAGTTCTTC
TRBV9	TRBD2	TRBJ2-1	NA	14	CASSGTSGHNEQFF	TGTGCCAGCAGCGGGACTAGCGGCCACAATGAGCAGTTCTTC
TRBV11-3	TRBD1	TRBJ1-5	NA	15	CASSDGQGGNQPQHF	TGTGCCAGCAGCGACGGACAGGGCGGGAATCAGCCCCAGCATTTT
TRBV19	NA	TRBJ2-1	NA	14	CASSIGLASNEQFF	TGTGCCAGTAGTATAGGGCTAGCAAGCAATGAGCAGTTCTTC
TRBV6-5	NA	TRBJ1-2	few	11	CATKTGYGYTF	TGTGCCACAAAGACCGGCTATGGCTACACCTTC
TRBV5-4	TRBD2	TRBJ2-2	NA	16	CASSLGRGGRAGELFF	TGTGCCAGCAGCTTGGGTCGGGGAGGGAGAGCCGGGGAGCTGTTTTTT
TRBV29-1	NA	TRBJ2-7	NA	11	CSVRVGHEQYF	TGCAGCGTTAGGGTCGGCCACGAGCAGTACTTC
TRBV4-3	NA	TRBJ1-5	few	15	CASSQDWPGDQPQHF	TGCGCCAGCAGCCAAGATTGGCCTGGAGATCAGCCCCAGCATTTT
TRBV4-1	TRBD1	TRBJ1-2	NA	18	CASSQEGRQGASSYGYTF	TGCGCCAGCAGCCAAGAAGGCAGACAGGGGGCCAGTAGCTATGGCTACACCTTC
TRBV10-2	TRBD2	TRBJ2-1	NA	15	CATWRGAITYNEQFF	TGCGCCACCTGGCGGGGGGCAATCACCTACAATGAGCAGTTCTTC
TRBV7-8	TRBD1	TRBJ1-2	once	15	CASSFKTGAVDGYTF	TGTGCCAGCAGCTTTAAGACAGGGGCTGTCGACGGCTACACCTTC
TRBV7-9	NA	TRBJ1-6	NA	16	CASRAMGGVYNSPLHF	TGTGCCAGCAGGGCAATGGGGGGGGTCTATAATTCACCCCTCCACTTT
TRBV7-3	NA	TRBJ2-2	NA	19	CASSLRARTDRDITGELFF	TGTGCCAGCAGCTTAAGGGCAAGAACCGATAGGGACATCACCGGGGAGCTGTTTTTT
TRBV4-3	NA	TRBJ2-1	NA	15	CASSQDGVRQNEQFF	TGCGCCAGCAGCCAAGACGGTGTCAGGCAAAATGAGCAGTTCTTC
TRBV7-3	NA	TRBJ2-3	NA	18	CASSLKNPRLEGTDTQYF	TGTGCCAGCAGCTTAAAGAACCCTAGACTGGAGGGCACAGATACGCAGTATTTT
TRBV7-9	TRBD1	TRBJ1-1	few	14	CASSPRQGLTEAFF	TGTGCCAGCAGCCCCCGACAGGGGCTCACTGAAGCTTTCTTT
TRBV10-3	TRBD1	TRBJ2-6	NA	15	CAIIGTDSGANVLTF	TGTGCCATCATAGGGACAGACTCTGGGGCCAACGTCCTGACTTTC
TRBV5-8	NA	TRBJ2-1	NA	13	CASSLGGYNEQFF	TGTGCCAGCAGCTTAGGGGGCTACAATGAGCAGTTCTTC
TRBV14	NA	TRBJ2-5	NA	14	CASSQVSRWETQYF	TGTGCCAGCAGCCAAGTTTCCCGGTGGGAGACCCAGTACTTC
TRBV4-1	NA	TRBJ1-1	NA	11	CASRRNTEAFF	TGCGCCAGCAGAAGAAACACTGAAGCTTTCTTT
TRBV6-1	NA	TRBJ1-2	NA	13	CASSPEPNYGYTF	TGTGCCAGCAGTCCGGAACCTAACTATGGCTACACCTTC
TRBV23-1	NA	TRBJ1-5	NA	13	CASDRNSNQPQHF	TGCGCCAGCGACAGGAATAGCAATCAGCCCCAGCATTTT
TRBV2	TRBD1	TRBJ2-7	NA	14	CASSSRDSHYEQYF	TGTGCCAGCAGTAGCCGGGACAGCCACTACGAGCAGTACTTC
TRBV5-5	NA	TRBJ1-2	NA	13	CASSLGEPEGYTF	TGTGCCAGCAGCTTGGGTGAGCCGGAGGGCTACACCTTC
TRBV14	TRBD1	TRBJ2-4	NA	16	CASSQTGSLVKNIQYF	TGTGCCAGCAGCCAGACAGGGTCACTAGTCAAAAACATTCAGTACTTC
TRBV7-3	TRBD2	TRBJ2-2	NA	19	CASSSGFSGGPQNTGELFF	TGTGCCAGCAGCTCCGGTTTTAGCGGGGGGCCCCAGAACACCGGGGAGCTGTTTTTT
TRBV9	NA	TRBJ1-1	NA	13	CASSSSGGTEAFF	TGTGCCAGCAGCTCCAGTGGGGGTACTGAAGCTTTCTTT
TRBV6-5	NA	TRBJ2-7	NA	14	CASSYSSTISEQYF	TGTGCCAGCAGTTACTCGAGCACTATCTCGGAGCAGTACTTC
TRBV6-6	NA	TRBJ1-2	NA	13	CASSYRGMSGYTF	TGTGCCAGCAGTTACAGGGGGATGTCTGGCTACACCTTC
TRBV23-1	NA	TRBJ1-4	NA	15	CASSQSCRELEKLFF	TGCGCCAGCAGTCAATCCTGCAGGGAATTGGAAAAACTGTTTTTT
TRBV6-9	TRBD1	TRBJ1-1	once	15	CASRLTGTGRTEAFF	TGTGCCAGCAGACTAACCGGGACAGGGAGGACTGAAGCTTTCTTT
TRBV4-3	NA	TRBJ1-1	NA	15	CASSQANWVGTEAFF	TGCGCCAGCAGCCAAGCCAATTGGGTCGGCACTGAAGCTTTCTTT
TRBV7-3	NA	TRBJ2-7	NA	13	CASSLGPETGQYF	TGTGCCAGCAGCCTTGGCCCAGAGACGGGACAGTACTTC
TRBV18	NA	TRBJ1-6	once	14	CASATRRVWSPLHF	TGTGCCAGCGCTACGCGCAGGGTGTGGTCACCCCTCCACTTT
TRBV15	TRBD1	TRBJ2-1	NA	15	CATSRTGDSFHEQFF	TGTGCCACCAGCAGGACAGGGGATTCCTTCCATGAGCAGTTCTTC
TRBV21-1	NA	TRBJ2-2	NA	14	CASSKRPNTGELFF	TGTGCCAGCAGCAAACGGCCCAACACCGGGGAGCTGTTTTTT